Given below is one T cell receptor beta chain in context. Its target is not known. The sample contains more than one DNA sequence encoding this CDR3. The data originate from a study of shared clonotypes between healthy human individuals. This CDR3 has 14 amino acids. The V gene lost 5 bases and the J gene lost 2 bases, with 10 bases spanning the gap. Germline-derived CDR1 and CDR2 are SGHRS and YFSETQ. Findings of the study overall: Expectations were that clonotype sharing among donors would be affected by sequencing depth.

Replicate sorted-subset PCRs were loaded with around 0.2 ug DNA, 25,000 to 30,000 T cell genomes. TCRdb's copy holds only in-frame clones and misses some; the assay was immunoSEQ multiplex PCR. The data show approximately 1.4 million clones, about 98% seen once. This TCR was recovered from a man aged 30 to 39 in good health. Sequencing used naive CD4+ T cells sorted from blood. This sample's subset: CD45RA+ positively selected. This chain uses TRBV5-1 with TRBJ2-2; D is perhaps TRBD2 (5 bases). The CDR3 nucleotides read TGCGCCAGCAGGAGCGGAGGAAACACCGGGGAGCTGTTTTTT. Amino acid sequence: CASRSGGNTGELFF.